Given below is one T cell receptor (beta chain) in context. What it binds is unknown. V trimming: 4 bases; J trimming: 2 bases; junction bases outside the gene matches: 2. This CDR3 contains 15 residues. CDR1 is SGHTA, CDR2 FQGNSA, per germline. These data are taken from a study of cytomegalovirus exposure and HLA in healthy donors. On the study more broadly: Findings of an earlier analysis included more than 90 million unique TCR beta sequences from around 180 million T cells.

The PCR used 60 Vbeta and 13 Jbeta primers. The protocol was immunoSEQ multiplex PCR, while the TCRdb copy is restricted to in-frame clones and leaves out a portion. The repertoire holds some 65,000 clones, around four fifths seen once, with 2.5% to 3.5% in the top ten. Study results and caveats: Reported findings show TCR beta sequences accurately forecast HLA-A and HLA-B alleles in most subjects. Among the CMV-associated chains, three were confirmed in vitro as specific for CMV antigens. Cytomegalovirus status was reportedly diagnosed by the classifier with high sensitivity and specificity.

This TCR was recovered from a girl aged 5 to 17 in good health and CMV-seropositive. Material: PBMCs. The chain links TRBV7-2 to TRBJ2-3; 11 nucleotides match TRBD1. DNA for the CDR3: TGTGCCAGCAGCTCGGGACAGGGGGTCACAGATACGCAGTATTTT. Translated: CASSSGQGVTDTQYF. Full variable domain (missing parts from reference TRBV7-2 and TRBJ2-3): GAGVSQSPSNKVTEKGKDVELRCDPISGHTALYWYRQSLGQGLEFLIYFQGNSAPDKSGLPSDRFSAERTGGSVSTLTIQRTQQEDSAVYLCASSSGQGVTDTQYFGPGTRLTVL.